This TCR beta chain stems from a study of cytomegalovirus exposure and HLA in healthy donors. Study-wide context: Unique TCRs numbering around 85 million, obtained from HLA-typed donors, made up an early data release. Study results and caveats: Indistinguishability led to the exclusion of some V segments, TRBV6-2 and TRBV6-3 included. Versus the approximately 700-donor mean, an Asian-associated ancestry cluster reportedly showed fewer N-insertions in a later analysis.

This CDR3 spans 14 amino acids. V lost 4 bases, J lost 6 bases, and 5 bases stayed unmatched. Germline assignment: CDR1 LNHDA and CDR2 SQIVND (reference sequence). In this sample, this clone turned up once. Its antigen is unidentified. The PCR was carried out with 60 Vbeta primers and 13 Jbeta primers. Per the authors' pipeline: A follow-up analysis tallied about 80 million unique TCR beta chains, roughly 10 million shared. Sequencing was performed with immunoSEQ multiplex PCR; in TCRdb, only in-frame clones are kept and a portion is missing. V and J calls and clone size come straight from that table; D and trimming were deduced from the DNA. The table lists 85,000 to 100,000 clones, roughly 82% of them singletons.

This chain links TRBV19 with TRBJ2-2; 7 nucleotides agree with TRBD1. Sequenced sample: PBMCs. This receptor was taken from a human donor in good health. CDR3 residues: CASSKDRVPGELFF. The CDR3 DNA is TGTGCCAGTAGTAAAGACAGGGTTCCCGGGGAGCTGTTTTTT.